There are a few counts of the clone carrying this TCR beta chain. Its antigen is undetermined. Germline CDR1 SEHNR, CDR2 FQNEAQ (reference sequence). Between the trimmed V and J ends, which lost 5 bases and 3 bases, there was a span of 19 bases. The CDR3 is made up of 16 amino acids. These data are taken from a study of T-cell reconstitution after alpha-beta-depleted transplantation in children. Findings and limits, study-wide: Elevated TCRbeta diversity at day 60 was traced, in some patients, to surviving recipient T cells and thymic progenitors. One year post-transplant, T-cell counts and diversity were largely derived from T cells produced anew.

It was with unique molecular identifiers that the TCRbeta library was prepared. TCRdb reanalysed the PCR reads using MiXCR and keeps one entry per CDR3 protein. The table has approximately 99,000 distinct CDR3 sequences, around 6.4% seen once; the top ten hold around 23%. The sequence was obtained from a male patient between 2 and 15 years old who had a stem cell transplant for acute lymphoblastic leukemia, so the T cells may come from the graft donor. Here the sequenced sample was PBMCs, mostly from graft donor cells, taken 360 days after TCRalphabeta/CD19-depleted stem cell transplant. The chain links TRBV7-9 to TRBJ2-5, with D possibly matching TRBD1 (6 bases). CDR3 sequence (DNA): TGTGCCAGCAGCCCTTATTCCGGGACAAGAGAAGAGACCCAGTACTTC. It yields the protein CASSPYSGTREETQYF. The full variable domain, in which reference TRBV7-9 and TRBJ2-5 provide the parts outside the CDR3, is DTGVSQNPRHKITKRGQNVTFRCDPISEHNRLYWYRQTLGQGPEFLTYFQNEAQLEKSRLLSDRFSAERPKGSFSTLEIQRTEQGDSAMYLCASSPYSGTREETQYFGPGTRLLVL.